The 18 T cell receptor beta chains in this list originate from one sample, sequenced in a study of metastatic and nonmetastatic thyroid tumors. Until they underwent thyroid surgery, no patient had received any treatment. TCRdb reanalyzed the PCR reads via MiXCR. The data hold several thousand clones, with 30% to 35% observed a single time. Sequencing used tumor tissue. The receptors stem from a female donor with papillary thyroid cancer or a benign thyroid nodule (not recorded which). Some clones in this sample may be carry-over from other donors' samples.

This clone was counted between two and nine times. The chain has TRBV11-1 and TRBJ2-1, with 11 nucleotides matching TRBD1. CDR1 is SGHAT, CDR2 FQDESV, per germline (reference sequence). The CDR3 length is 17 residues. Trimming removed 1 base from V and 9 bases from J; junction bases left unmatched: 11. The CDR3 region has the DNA TGTGCCAGCAGCTTAGACCCGGGACAGGGGGTTTTTAGTGAGCAGTTCTTC. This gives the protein CASSLDPGQGVFSEQFF.

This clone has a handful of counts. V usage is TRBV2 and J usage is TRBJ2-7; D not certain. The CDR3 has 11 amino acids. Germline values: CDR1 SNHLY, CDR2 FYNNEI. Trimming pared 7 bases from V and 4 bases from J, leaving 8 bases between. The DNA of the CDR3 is TGTGCCAGCACTGTCGGGTACGAGCAGTACTTC. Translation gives CASTVGYEQYF.

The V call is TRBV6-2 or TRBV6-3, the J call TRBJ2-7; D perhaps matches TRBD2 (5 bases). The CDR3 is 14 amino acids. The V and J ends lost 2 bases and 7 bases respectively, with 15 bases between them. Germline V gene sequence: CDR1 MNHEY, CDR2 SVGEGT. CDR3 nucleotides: TGTGCCAGCAGTTACGGACTGGAGAATGGGGAGCAGTACTTC. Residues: CASSYGLENGEQYF.

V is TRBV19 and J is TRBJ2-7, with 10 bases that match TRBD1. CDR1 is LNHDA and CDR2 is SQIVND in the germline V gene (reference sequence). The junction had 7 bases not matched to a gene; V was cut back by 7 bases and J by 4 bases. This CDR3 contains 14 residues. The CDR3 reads CASTPGTGAYEQYF. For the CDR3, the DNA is TGTGCCAGTACCCCCGGGACAGGGGCATACGAGCAGTACTTC.

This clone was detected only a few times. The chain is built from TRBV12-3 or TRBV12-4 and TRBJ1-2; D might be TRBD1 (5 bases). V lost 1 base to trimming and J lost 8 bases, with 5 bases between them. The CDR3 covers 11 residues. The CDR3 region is CASSLGGGYTF. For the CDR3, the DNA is TGTGCCAGCAGTTTAGGGGGCGGCTACACCTTC.

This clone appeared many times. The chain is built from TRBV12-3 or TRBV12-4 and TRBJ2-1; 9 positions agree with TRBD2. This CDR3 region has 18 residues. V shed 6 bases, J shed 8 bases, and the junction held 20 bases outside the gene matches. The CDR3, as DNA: TGTGCCAGCAGCCCCAATAGCGGGAGAGGGTCCTACAGCGATGAGCAGTTCTTC. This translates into CASSPNSGRGSYSDEQFF.

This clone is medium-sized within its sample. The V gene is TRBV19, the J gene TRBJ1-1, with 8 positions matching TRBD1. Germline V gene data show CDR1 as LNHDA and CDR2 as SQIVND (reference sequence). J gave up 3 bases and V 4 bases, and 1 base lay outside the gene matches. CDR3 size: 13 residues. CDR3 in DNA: TGTGCCAGTAGTAGGACAGGGCACACTGAAGCTTTCTTT. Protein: CASSRTGHTEAFF.

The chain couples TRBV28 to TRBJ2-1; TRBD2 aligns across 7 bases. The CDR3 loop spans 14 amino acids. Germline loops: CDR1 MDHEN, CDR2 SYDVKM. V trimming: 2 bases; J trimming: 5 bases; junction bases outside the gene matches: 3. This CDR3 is CASSLIAGDNEQFF. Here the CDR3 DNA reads TGTGCCAGCAGTTTAATAGCGGGTGACAATGAGCAGTTCTTC.

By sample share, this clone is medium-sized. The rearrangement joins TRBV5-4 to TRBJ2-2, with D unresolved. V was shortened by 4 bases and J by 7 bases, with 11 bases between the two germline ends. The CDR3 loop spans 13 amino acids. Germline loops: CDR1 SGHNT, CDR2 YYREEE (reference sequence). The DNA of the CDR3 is TGTGCCAGCAGCAGTTCGGGCCTCGGGGAGCTGTTTTTT. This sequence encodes CASSSSGLGELFF.

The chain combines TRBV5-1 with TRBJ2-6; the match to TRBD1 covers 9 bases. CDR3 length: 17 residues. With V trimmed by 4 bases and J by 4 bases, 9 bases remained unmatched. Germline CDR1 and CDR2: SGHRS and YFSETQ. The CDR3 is CASSQAGTGIGANVLTF. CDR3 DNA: TGCGCCAGCAGCCAAGCCGGGACAGGGATCGGGGCCAACGTCCTGACTTTC.

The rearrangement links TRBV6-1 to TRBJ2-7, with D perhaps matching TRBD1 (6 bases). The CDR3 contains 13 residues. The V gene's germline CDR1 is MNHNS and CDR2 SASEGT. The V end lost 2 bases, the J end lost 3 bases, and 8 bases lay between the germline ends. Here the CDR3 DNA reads TGTGCCAGCAGTGAATCGACAGGCTACGAGCAGTACTTC. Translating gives CASSESTGYEQYF.

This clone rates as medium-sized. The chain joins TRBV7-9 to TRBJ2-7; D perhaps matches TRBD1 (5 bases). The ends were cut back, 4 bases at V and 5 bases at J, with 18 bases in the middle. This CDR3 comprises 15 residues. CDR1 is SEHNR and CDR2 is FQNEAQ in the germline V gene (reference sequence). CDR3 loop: CASSSTQGLDNEQYF. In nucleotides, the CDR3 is TGTGCCAGCAGCTCTACTCAGGGATTGGACAACGAGCAGTACTTC.

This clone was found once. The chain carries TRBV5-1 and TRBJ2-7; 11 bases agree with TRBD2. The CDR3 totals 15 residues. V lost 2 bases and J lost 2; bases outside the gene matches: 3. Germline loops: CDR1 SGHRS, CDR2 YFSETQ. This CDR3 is CASSFLTSGTYEQYF. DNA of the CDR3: TGCGCCAGCAGCTTTCTGACTAGCGGGACCTACGAGCAGTACTTC.

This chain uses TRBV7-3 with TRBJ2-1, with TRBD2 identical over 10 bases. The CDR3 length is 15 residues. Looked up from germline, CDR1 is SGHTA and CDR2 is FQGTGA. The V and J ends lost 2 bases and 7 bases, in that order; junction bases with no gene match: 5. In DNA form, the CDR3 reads TGTGCCAGCAGCTTACTAGCGGGAGATGGAAATGAGCAGTTCTTC. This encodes CASSLLAGDGNEQFF.

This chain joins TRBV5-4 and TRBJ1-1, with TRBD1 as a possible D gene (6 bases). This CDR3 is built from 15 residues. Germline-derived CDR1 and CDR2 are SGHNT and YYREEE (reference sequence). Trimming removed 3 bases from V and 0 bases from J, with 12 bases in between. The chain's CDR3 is CASSYSQGMNTEAFF. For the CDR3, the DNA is TGTGCCAGCAGCTATTCACAGGGAATGAACACTGAAGCTTTCTTT.

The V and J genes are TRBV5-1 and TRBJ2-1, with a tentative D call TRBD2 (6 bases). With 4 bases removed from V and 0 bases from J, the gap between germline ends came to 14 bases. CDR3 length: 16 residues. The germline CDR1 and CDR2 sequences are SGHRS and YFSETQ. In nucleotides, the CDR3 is TGCGCCAGCAGCCTGTATAGCGGAAGCTCCTACAATGAGCAGTTCTTC. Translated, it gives CASSLYSGSSYNEQFF.

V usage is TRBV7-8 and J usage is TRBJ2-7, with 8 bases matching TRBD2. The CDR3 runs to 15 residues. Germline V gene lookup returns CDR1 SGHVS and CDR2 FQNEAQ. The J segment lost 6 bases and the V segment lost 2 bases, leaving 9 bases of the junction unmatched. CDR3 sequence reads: CASSLLAGTAREQYF. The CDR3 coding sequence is TGTGCCAGCAGCTTATTAGCGGGAACAGCACGCGAGCAGTACTTC.

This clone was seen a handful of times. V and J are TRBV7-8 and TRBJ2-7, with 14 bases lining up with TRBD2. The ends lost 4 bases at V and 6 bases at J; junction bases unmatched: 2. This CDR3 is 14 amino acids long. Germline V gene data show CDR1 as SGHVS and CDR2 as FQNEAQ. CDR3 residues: CASSWTSGRSEQYF. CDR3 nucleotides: TGTGCCAGCAGCTGGACTAGCGGGAGGAGCGAGCAGTACTTC.